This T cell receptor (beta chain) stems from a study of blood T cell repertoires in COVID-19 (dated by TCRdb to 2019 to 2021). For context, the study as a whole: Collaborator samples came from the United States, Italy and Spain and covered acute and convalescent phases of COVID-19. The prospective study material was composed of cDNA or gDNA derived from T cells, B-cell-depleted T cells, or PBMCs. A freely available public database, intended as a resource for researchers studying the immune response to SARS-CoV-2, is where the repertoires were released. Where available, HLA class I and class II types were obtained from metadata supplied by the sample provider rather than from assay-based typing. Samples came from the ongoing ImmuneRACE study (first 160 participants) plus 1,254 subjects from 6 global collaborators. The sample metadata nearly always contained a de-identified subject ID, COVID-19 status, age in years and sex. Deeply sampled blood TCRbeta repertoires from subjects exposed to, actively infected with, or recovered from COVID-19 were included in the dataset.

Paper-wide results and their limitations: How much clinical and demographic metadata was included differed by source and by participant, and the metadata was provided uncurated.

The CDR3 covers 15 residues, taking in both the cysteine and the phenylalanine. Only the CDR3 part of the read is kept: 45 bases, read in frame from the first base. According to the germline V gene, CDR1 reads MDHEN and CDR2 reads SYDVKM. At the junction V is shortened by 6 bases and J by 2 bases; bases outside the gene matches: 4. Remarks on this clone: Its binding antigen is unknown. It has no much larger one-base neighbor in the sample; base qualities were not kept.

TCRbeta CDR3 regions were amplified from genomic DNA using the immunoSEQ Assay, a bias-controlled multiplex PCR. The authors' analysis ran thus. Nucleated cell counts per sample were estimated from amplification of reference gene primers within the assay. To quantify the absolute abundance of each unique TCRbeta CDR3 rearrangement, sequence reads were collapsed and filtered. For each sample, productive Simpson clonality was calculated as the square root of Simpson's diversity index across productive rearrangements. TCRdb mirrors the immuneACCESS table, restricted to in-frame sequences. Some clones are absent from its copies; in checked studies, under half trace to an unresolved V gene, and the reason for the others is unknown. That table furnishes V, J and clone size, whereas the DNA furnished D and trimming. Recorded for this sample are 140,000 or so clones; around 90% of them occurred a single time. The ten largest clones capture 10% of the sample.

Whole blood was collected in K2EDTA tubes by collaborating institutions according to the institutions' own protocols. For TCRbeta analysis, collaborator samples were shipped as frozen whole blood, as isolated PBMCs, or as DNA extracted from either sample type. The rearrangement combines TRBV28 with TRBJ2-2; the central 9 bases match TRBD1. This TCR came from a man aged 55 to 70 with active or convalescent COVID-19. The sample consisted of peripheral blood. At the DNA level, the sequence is TGTGCCAGCAGGGGGGACAGGGTTAACACCGGGGAGCTGTTTTTT. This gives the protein CASRGDRVNTGELFF.